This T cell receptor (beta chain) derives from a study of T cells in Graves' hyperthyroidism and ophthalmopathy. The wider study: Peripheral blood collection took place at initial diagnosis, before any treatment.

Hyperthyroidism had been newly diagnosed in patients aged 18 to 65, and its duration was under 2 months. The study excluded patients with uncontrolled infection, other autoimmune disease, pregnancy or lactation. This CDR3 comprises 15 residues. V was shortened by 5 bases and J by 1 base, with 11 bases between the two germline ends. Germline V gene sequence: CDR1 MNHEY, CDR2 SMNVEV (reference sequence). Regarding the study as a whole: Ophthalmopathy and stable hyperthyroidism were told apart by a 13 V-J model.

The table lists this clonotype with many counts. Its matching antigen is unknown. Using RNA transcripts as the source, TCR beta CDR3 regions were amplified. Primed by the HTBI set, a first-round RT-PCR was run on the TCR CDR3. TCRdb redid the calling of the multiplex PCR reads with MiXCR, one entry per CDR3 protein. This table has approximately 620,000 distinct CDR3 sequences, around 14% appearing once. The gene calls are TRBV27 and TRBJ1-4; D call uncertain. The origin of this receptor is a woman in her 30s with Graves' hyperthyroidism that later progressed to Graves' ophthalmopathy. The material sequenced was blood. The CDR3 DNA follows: TGTGCCAGCAGTCCTCCGCCGGGAACTAATGAAAAACTGTTTTTT. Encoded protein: CASSPPPGTNEKLFF.